Reported below is one T cell receptor beta chain. This entry belongs to a study of blood T cell repertoires in COVID-19. As for the study in general: T cells, B-cell-depleted T cells, or PBMCs supplied cDNA or gDNA.

The CDR3 sequence is 15 residues long. Trimming cost V 4 bases and J 4 bases, with 16 bases left between them. Germline V lookup: CDR1 MNHEY, CDR2 SVGAGI. Generated by immunoSEQ multiplex PCR, the TCRdb table keeps only in-frame clones and is missing some. The sample records about 68,000 clones, 85% being singletons. This sequence was found in a man aged 50 or older with acute or convalescent COVID-19. Material for sequencing was peripheral blood. The chain links TRBV6-5 to TRBJ2-5; D is undetermined. The CDR3 nucleotides read TGTGCCAGCAGTTCCTTATTGGTGGGCCTAGAGACCCAGTACTTC. As protein: CASSSLLVGLETQYF.